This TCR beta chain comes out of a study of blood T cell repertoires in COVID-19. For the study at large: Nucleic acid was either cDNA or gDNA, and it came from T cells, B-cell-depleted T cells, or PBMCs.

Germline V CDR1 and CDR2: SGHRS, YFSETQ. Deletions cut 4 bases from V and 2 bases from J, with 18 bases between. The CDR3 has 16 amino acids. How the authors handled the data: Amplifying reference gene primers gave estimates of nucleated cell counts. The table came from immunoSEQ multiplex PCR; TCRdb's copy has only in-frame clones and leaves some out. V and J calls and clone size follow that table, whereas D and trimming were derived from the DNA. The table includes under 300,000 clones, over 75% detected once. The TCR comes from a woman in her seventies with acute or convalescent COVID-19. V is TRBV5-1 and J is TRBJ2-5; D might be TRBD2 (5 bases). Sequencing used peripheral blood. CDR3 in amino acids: CASSVPIGGRQETQYF. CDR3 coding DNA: TGCGCCAGCAGCGTACCGATCGGAGGTCGTCAAGAGACCCAGTACTTC.